These 20 T cell receptor beta chains were sequenced from one sample in a study of CD8 T cells in Susac syndrome. An input of about 0.45 to 1 ug of RNA was subjected to reverse transcription using random hexamers. TCRdb independently ran MiXCR on the immunoSEQ multiplex PCR reads; one entry per CDR3 protein. The sample has over 95,000 distinct CDR3 sequences, less than 95% seen once; the top ten hold approximately 0.12%. The sequencing input was CD8+ T cells from PBMCs. These receptors originate from a human donor in good health.

This chain links TRBV29-1 with TRBJ2-5, with TRBD1 matching 7 bases. After removal of 6 bases from V and 5 bases from J, the junction contained 9 bases not matched to a gene. Germline V gives CDR1 SQVTM, CDR2 ANQGSEA. The CDR3 has 13 residues. This chain's CDR3 is CSVPDRVRETQYF. Written as DNA, the CDR3 is TGCAGCGTCCCCGACAGGGTCCGGGAGACCCAGTACTTC.

J is TRBJ2-2 and V is TRBV7-2; the D gene is possibly TRBD2 (5 bases). The CDR3 is 13 amino acids. V gave up 4 bases and J gave up 8 bases, with 11 bases separating them. The germline CDR1 and CDR2 sequences are SGHTA and FQGNSA. CDR3 DNA: TGTGCCAGCAGCTCGAGGGTCTCTGGGGAGCTGTTTTTT. Translating it yields CASSSRVSGELFF.

The chain links TRBV12-3 or TRBV12-4 to TRBJ2-7; TRBD1 matches 7 bases. This CDR3 has 13 residues. In DNA, the CDR3 is TGTGCTACAGGGGCAGGGAATTATTACGAGCAGTACTTC. Its protein product is CATGAGNYYEQYF.

A remark on this clonotype: Without the conserved terminal phenylalanine or tryptophan, this CDR3 likely stems from a read error. This chain connects TRBV5-6 to TRBJ2-2, with 11 bases aligning to TRBD1. The CDR3 is 15 amino acids. Germline CDR1 is SGHDT and CDR2 is YYEEEE. V was clipped by 5 bases and J by 7 bases; unmatched bases: 7. CDR3 nucleotide sequence: TGTGCCAGCAGAGCGGGGACAGGGGGATTCGGGGAGCTGTTTCTT. As protein: CASRAGTGGFGELFL.

The chain joins TRBV20-1 to TRBJ1-5, with D unclear. This CDR3 spans 12 amino acids. Germline CDR1 DFQATT, CDR2 SNEGSKA (reference sequence). V was trimmed by 6 bases and J by 6 bases, leaving 12 bases between them. The CDR3, as DNA: TGCAGTGCCTTAGGGAGCGCTCAGCCCCAGCATTTT. It is translated as CSALGSAQPQHF.

This sequence joins TRBV20-1 and TRBJ2-1; either TRBD1 or TRBD2 may supply D (5 bases each). The CDR3 length is 14 residues. The germline V and J ends were trimmed by 3 bases and 2 bases, with 11 bases remaining between them. Germline V lookup: CDR1 DFQATT, CDR2 SNEGSKA (reference sequence). The DNA for the CDR3 is TGCAGTGCTAGCGAGGGGACCACCTACAATGAGCAGTTCTTC. Translation gives CSASEGTTYNEQFF.

The chain uses TRBV14 and TRBJ2-3; D is unresolved. The germline V and J ends were trimmed by 0 bases and 5 bases, with 6 bases remaining between them. The CDR3 extends over 13 amino acids. Germline CDR1 and CDR2: SGHDN and FVKESK. CDR3 in amino acids: CASSQDRIDTQYF. DNA for the CDR3: TGTGCCAGCAGCCAAGATCGTATAGATACGCAGTATTTT. The full variable domain, its missing parts supplied by reference TRBV14 and TRBJ2-3, is EAGVTQFPSHSVIEKGQTVTLRCDPISGHDNLYWYRRVMGKEIKFLLHFVKESKQDESGMPNNRFLAERTGGTYSTLKVQPAELEDSGVYFCASSQDRIDTQYFGPGTRLTVL.

V usage is TRBV7-2 and J usage is TRBJ2-7; perhaps D is TRBD1 or TRBD2 (6 bases each). This CDR3 is built from 14 residues. Germline lookup yields CDR1 SGHTA and CDR2 FQGNSA. V was pared by 3 bases and J by 3 bases, with 12 bases between. The chain's CDR3 is CASSLGGRIYEQYF. Written as DNA, the CDR3 is TGTGCCAGCAGCTTGGGGGGCCGCATCTACGAGCAGTACTTC.

The chain combines TRBV19 with TRBJ2-2; D possibly corresponds to TRBD2 (6 bases). Trimming pared 0 bases from V and 5 bases from J, leaving 10 bases between. CDR1 is LNHDA, CDR2 SQIVND, per germline (reference sequence). There are 15 residues in the CDR3. DNA for the CDR3: TGTGCCAGTAGTATAGATCCGCGGGGAACCGGGGAGCTGTTTTTT. Translated: CASSIDPRGTGELFF. Looking up the rest from reference TRBV19 and TRBJ2-2 gives the full variable domain: DGGITQSPKYLFRKEGQNVTLSCEQNLNHDAMYWYRQDPGQGLRLIYYSQIVNDFQKGDIAEGYSVSREKKESFPLTVTSAQKNPTAFYLCASSIDPRGTGELFFGEGSRLTVL.

CDR3 amino acids: CASSLGPGSGISSGQYF. CDR3 in DNA: TGTGCCAGCAGCTTAGGACCCGGCAGCGGGATCTCGAGTGGGCAGTACTTC. The chain couples TRBV7-2 to TRBJ2-7; 7 nucleotides align to TRBD2. CDR1 is SGHTA and CDR2 is FQGNSA in the germline V gene. The CDR3 covers 17 residues. Germline trimming cut 1 base from V and 9 bases from J; bases unmatched to any gene: 18.

The chain carries TRBV20-1 and TRBJ2-7; D not certain. Germline V lookup: CDR1 DFQATT, CDR2 SNEGSKA (reference sequence). The CDR3 is made up of 12 amino acids. Trimming removed 5 bases from V and 3 bases from J, with 11 bases in between. The CDR3 DNA sequence: TGCAGTGCTCCTTCGGCCCGCTACGAGCAGTACTTC. Its translation: CSAPSARYEQYF.

J is TRBJ1-4 and V is TRBV4-3; no firm D call. Germline CDR1 reads LGHNA; CDR2 reads YSLEER. The CDR3 sequence is 16 residues long. V lost 1 base to trimming and J lost 2 bases, with 11 bases between them. CDR3 residues: CASSQGRRGTNEKLFF. CDR3 DNA sequence: TGCGCCAGCAGCCAAGGTCGCCGAGGGACTAATGAAAAACTGTTTTTT.

V is TRBV4-3 and J is TRBJ1-4; D unclear. Germline assignment: CDR1 LGHNA and CDR2 YSLEER. This CDR3 has 16 amino acids. The V end was cut by 1 base, the J end by 0 bases, with 9 bases between. In DNA form, the CDR3 reads TGCGCCAGCAGCCAAGGGCAGATTGCAACTAATGAAAAACTGTTTTTT. Protein sequence: CASSQGQIATNEKLFF.

The chain has TRBV9 and TRBJ2-1; TRBD2 aligns across 7 bases. The junction had 9 bases not matched to a gene; V was cut back by 3 bases and J by 0 bases. Germline loops: CDR1 SGDLS, CDR2 YYNGEE. The length of the CDR3 is 17 residues. CDR3 sequence (DNA): TGTGCCAGCAGCGGGGCGGGACTATCAAGCTCCTACAATGAGCAGTTCTTC. It yields the protein CASSGAGLSSSYNEQFF.

The chain employs TRBV7-2 and TRBJ2-1; D uncertain. This CDR3 has 15 residues. Per the germline V gene, CDR1 is SGHTA and CDR2 is FQGNSA. V lost 2 bases and J lost 1, with 9 bases in between. CDR3 protein: CASSLRRASYNEQFF. CDR3 sequence (DNA): TGTGCCAGCAGCTTACGGAGAGCGTCCTACAATGAGCAGTTCTTC.

The chain recombines TRBV20-1 with TRBJ2-7; D may match TRBD1 or TRBD2 (6 bases each). The germline V gene encodes CDR1 DFQATT and CDR2 SNEGSKA (reference sequence). This CDR3 has 14 amino acids. The V end was cut by 2 bases, the J end by 3 bases, with 14 bases between. CDR3 sequence reads: CSARLDGGSYEQYF. In DNA form, the CDR3 reads TGCAGTGCTAGACTCGACGGGGGCAGCTACGAGCAGTACTTC.

The chain employs TRBV10-3 and TRBJ1-2, with TRBD1 identical over 9 bases. Germline CDR1 reads ENHRY; CDR2 reads SYGVKD. This CDR3 is built from 15 residues. V lost 10 bases and J lost 5; bases outside the gene matches: 14. CDR3 in amino acids: CATAFGTGYRYGYTF. CDR3 sequence (DNA): TGTGCCACCGCGTTTGGGACAGGGTATAGGTATGGCTACACCTTC.

The V call is TRBV5-5, the J call TRBJ2-5; D is ambiguous. From germline, CDR1 is SGHKS and CDR2 YYEKEE (reference sequence). V was shortened by 7 bases and J by 1 base, with 17 bases between the two germline ends. CDR3 length equals 15 residues. The CDR3 DNA is TGTGCCAGCGTTGCGCAGGTAGCCCCCCAAGAGACCCAGTACTTC. Translated, it gives CASVAQVAPQETQYF.

V and J are TRBV11-2 and TRBJ1-2; D remains unclear. Trimming stripped 5 bases from V and 8 bases from J, with 18 bases between. Per the germline V gene, CDR1 is SGHAT and CDR2 is FQNNGV. The CDR3 covers 14 residues. The chain's CDR3 is CASSPSRERGGYTF. CDR3 sequence (DNA): TGTGCCAGCAGCCCTAGTAGAGAACGAGGGGGCTACACCTTC.

The chain links TRBV4-2 to TRBJ2-3, with TRBD2 matching 9 bases. Per the germline V gene, CDR1 is LGHNA and CDR2 is YNFKEQ. CDR3 length equals 14 residues. V shed 0 bases, J shed 14 bases, and the junction held 9 bases outside the gene matches. The CDR3 DNA sequence: TGTGCCAGCAGCCAAGACCTGAGTAGCGGGGGAGGGTATTTT. Protein product: CASSQDLSSGGGYF.